Here is one TCR beta chain with its context. The data originate from a study of blood T cell repertoires in COVID-19. Across the study: Researchers got acute and convalescent COVID-19 samples from the United States, Italy and Spain. PBMCs, B-cell-depleted T cells, or T cells provided the cDNA or gDNA that made up the material.

TCRdb's table, derived via immunoSEQ multiplex PCR, lists solely in-frame clones and lacks some. This sample yields a few hundred thousand clones, of which around 89% are seen a single time; approximately 2% belongs to the top ten. Participant ages covered about 18 to 89 years across about 25 US areas. Participant-reported clinical history was the basis for cohort assignment. The TCR was taken from a woman in her fifties or sixties in a cohort exposed to, infected with or recovered from COVID-19 (not recorded which). The sequenced sample consisted of PBMCs or T cells enriched from blood (not recorded which).

In DNA form, the CDR3 reads TGTGCCAGCAGTGGAGCGGGAGGGCCCCATGAGCAGTTCTTC. Translating gives CASSGAGGPHEQFF. The chain couples TRBV2 to TRBJ2-1, with TRBD2 matching over 10 bases. The CDR3 is 14 amino acids. Germline V gives CDR1 SNHLY, CDR2 FYNNEI. The junction had 5 bases not matched to a gene; V was cut back by 4 bases and J by 8 bases.